These 23 T cell receptor beta chains were all obtained from the same sample, sequenced in a study of blood T cell repertoires in COVID-19. TCRdb keeps only in-frame clones here, not all; method: immunoSEQ multiplex PCR. The sample includes over 20,000 clones, approximately 81% of them seen just once. Sequences were obtained from peripheral blood. All receptors derive from a human donor in a cohort sampled during active COVID-19.

This chain connects TRBV7-9 to TRBJ1-2; D not resolved. V lost 0 bases, J lost 2 bases, and 13 bases lay in between. Germline-derived CDR1 and CDR2 are SEHNR and FQNEAQ (reference sequence). CDR3 length equals 16 residues. The CDR3 coding sequence is TGTGCCAGCAGCTTAGCGCTTAGCGGAAGAAACTATGGCTACACCTTC. As protein: CASSLALSGRNYGYTF.

The rearrangement joins TRBV6-4 to TRBJ2-3; 9 nucleotides agree with TRBD2. Trimming took 2 bases from V and 4 from J; bases not matched to a gene: 7. This CDR3 is built from 16 residues. Germline CDR1 is MRHNA and CDR2 is SNTAGT. CDR3 residues: CASSDGAGGRADTQYF. CDR3 nucleotide sequence: TGTGCCAGCAGTGACGGTGCGGGGGGGCGGGCAGATACGCAGTATTTT.

The chain links TRBV4-1 to TRBJ1-2; 11 nucleotides match TRBD1. CDR1 is MGHRA, CDR2 YSYEKL, per germline. CDR3 length: 16 amino acids. Trimming cost V 4 bases and J 4 bases; bases outside gene matches: 8. The CDR3 DNA follows: TGCGCCAGCAGCCGCGGACAGGGGGCGAAATCCTATGGCTACACCTTC. Its protein is CASSRGQGAKSYGYTF.

This clone is a singleton in its sample. The chain joins TRBV2 to TRBJ2-3, with 11 bases aligning to TRBD2. Germline CDR1 and CDR2: SNHLY and FYNNEI. V gave up 7 bases and J gave up 6 bases; unmatched junction bases: 6. This CDR3 region has 14 residues. The CDR3 reads CASTRTSGYDTQYF. The CDR3 region has the DNA TGTGCCAGCACCAGGACTAGCGGGTATGATACGCAGTATTTT.

This chain uses TRBV11-3 with TRBJ2-3; 7 bases align to TRBD2. This CDR3 region has 17 residues. Trimming cost V 0 bases and J 2 bases; bases outside gene matches: 8. The germline gives CDR1 SGHNT, CDR2 YENEEA. The CDR3 coding sequence is TGTGCCAGCAGCTTAGATTGGGGGGGACTGAACACAGATACGCAGTATTTT. This codes for CASSLDWGGLNTDTQYF.

The chain combines TRBV6-2 or TRBV6-3 with TRBJ2-3, with D hard to call. V was clipped by 5 bases and J by 4 bases, with 13 bases between them. Per germline, CDR1 MNHEY and CDR2 SVGEGT. The CDR3 is 14 residues long. The CDR3 loop reads CASSLPRRADTQYF. In DNA form, the CDR3 reads TGTGCCAGCAGTCTCCCCCGAAGAGCAGATACGCAGTATTTT.

This clone was recorded only once. V usage is TRBV5-1 and J usage is TRBJ2-5, with 13 bases matching TRBD2. The V segment lost 4 bases and the J segment 5 bases; nucleotides outside the gene matches: 8. The CDR3 length is 16 residues. Germline CDR1 reads SGHRS; CDR2 reads YFSETQ. The CDR3 bases are TGCGCCAGCAGCCGTAGGACTAGCGGGAGTGAGGAGACCCAGTACTTC. It translates to CASSRRTSGSEETQYF.

J is TRBJ2-3 and V is TRBV6-4; 10 bases map to TRBD2. Trimming took 10 bases from V and 6 from J; bases not matched to a gene: 13. The germline V gene has CDR1 MRHNA and CDR2 SNTAGT. The CDR3 runs to 15 residues. The chain's CDR3 is CATSWSGGAEDTQYF. CDR3 nucleotide sequence: TGTGCCACCTCGTGGAGCGGGGGGGCGGAGGATACGCAGTATTTT.

This clone was counted once. The V call is TRBV19, the J call TRBJ2-7, with D possibly matching TRBD1 (6 bases). This CDR3 has 14 amino acids. V lost 6 bases to trimming and J lost 4 bases, with 16 bases between them. The germline V gene has CDR1 LNHDA and CDR2 SQIVND (reference sequence). CDR3 region: CASRPGTREYEQYF. The CDR3 DNA reads as TGTGCCAGTAGACCCGGGACAAGGGAGTACGAGCAGTACTTC.

V is TRBV7-8 and J is TRBJ1-4, with D uncertain. V gave up 0 bases and J gave up 3 bases, with 8 bases separating them. The CDR3 has 15 amino acids. Looked up from germline, CDR1 is SGHVS and CDR2 is FQNEAQ. CDR3 nucleotides: TGTGCCAGCAGCTTAGCAGAGCGACCTAATGAAAAACTGTTTTTT. Translating gives CASSLAERPNEKLFF.

The V call is TRBV5-1, the J call TRBJ1-1; TRBD1 aligns across 8 bases. The germline gives CDR1 SGHRS, CDR2 YFSETQ. This CDR3 contains 16 residues. J lost 3 bases, V lost 4 bases, and 11 bases had no gene match. CDR3 DNA: TGCGCCAGCAGCAAGGGACAGGTGGGATGGGACACTGAAGCTTTCTTT. It yields the protein CASSKGQVGWDTEAFF. The whole variable domain, remainder taken from reference TRBV5-1 and TRBJ1-1, is KAGVTQTPRYLIKTRGQQVTLSCSPISGHRSVSWYQQTPGQGLQFLFEYFSETQRNKGNFPGRFSGRQFSNSRSEMNVSTLELGDSALYLCASSKGQVGWDTEAFFGQGTRLTVV.

The CDR3 region has the DNA TGTGCCAGCGGGGCGGGACAGGGAACCTCACCCCTCCACTTT. Protein: CASGAGQGTSPLHF. The chain employs TRBV7-8 and TRBJ1-6, with 9 bases that match TRBD1. This CDR3 spans 14 amino acids. The V and J ends lost 8 bases and 10 bases, in that order; junction bases with no gene match: 9. From germline, CDR1 is SGHVS and CDR2 FQNEAQ.

The chain combines TRBV30 with TRBJ2-6; D not resolved. Germline V gene data show CDR1 as GTSNPN and CDR2 as SVGIG (reference sequence). V gave up 3 bases and J gave up 0 bases, with 12 bases separating them. CDR3 length: 16 residues. CDR3 residues: CAWRRPLFSGANVLTF. The CDR3 DNA reads as TGTGCCTGGAGGAGGCCCTTATTCTCTGGGGCCAACGTCCTGACTTTC.

The V gene is TRBV30, the J gene TRBJ2-7, with D tentatively TRBD1 (5 bases). This CDR3 has 12 amino acids. Germline values: CDR1 GTSNPN, CDR2 SVGIG (reference sequence). The V and J ends lost 0 bases and 6 bases respectively, with 9 bases between them. In DNA, the CDR3 is TGTGCCTGGAGTGTGGGGCGGTTCGAGCAGTACTTC. Protein: CAWSVGRFEQYF.

This sequence joins TRBV5-1 and TRBJ2-3; 7 bases fit TRBD1. In germline, CDR1 is SGHRS, CDR2 YFSETQ. The CDR3 runs to 16 residues. Trimming cost V 2 bases and J 3 bases; bases outside gene matches: 9. The CDR3 nucleotides are TGCGCCAGCAGCTTTAGGCAGGGGGAAGGAACAGATACGCAGTATTTT. It translates to CASSFRQGEGTDTQYF.

V usage is TRBV11-3 and J usage is TRBJ2-2; 10 nucleotides line up with TRBD1. V dropped 4 bases and J dropped 5; count of bases not matched to a gene: 7. The CDR3 spans 16 residues. Germline loops: CDR1 SGHNT, CDR2 YENEEA. CDR3 sequence: CASSSRDRGNTGELFF. In DNA, the CDR3 is TGTGCCAGCAGCTCCCGGGACAGGGGAAATACCGGGGAGCTGTTTTTT.

The V call is TRBV7-3, the J call TRBJ1-3; 7 bases are shared with TRBD1. With 5 bases clipped from V and 0 bases from J, the junction kept 4 bases outside the gene matches. The CDR3 totals 15 residues. Germline CDR1 reads SGHTA; CDR2 reads FQGTGA. The CDR3 DNA is TGTGCCAGCAGCACCGGGACAGCCTCTGGAAACACCATATATTTT. Translated, it gives CASSTGTASGNTIYF.

This chain's CDR3 is CASSRGTASTEAFF. The CDR3, as DNA: TGTGCCAGTAGTAGGGGGACAGCTTCCACTGAAGCTTTCTTT. This chain joins TRBV19 and TRBJ1-1; TRBD1 aligns across 7 bases. Germline loops: CDR1 LNHDA, CDR2 SQIVND (reference sequence). The CDR3 runs to 14 residues. V lost 4 bases to trimming and J lost 4 bases; unmatched junction nucleotides: 6.

This rearrangement joins TRBV18 to TRBJ2-6; 7 bases map to TRBD1. The germline CDR1 and CDR2 sequences are KGHSH and LQKENI. The CDR3 extends over 17 amino acids. Unmatched junction bases numbered 6, after V lost 4 bases and J lost 0 bases. The DNA of the CDR3 is TGTGCCAGCTCACTTCCGGGACAGTTCTCTGGGGCCAACGTCCTGACTTTC. Translation: CASSLPGQFSGANVLTF.

The V call is TRBV7-2, the J call TRBJ1-1; weak D call: TRBD1 (6 bases). V was pared by 3 bases and J by 5 bases, with 16 bases between. The CDR3 spans 15 residues. The germline gives CDR1 SGHTA, CDR2 FQGNSA. The CDR3 loop is CASSFEGGAWTEAFF. In DNA form, the CDR3 reads TGTGCCAGCAGCTTCGAAGGGGGTGCCTGGACTGAAGCTTTCTTT.

The V and J genes are TRBV6-5 and TRBJ2-6; no clear D. Trimming stripped 2 bases from V and 0 bases from J, with 5 bases between. CDR3 size: 15 residues. The V gene's germline CDR1 is MNHEY and CDR2 SVGAGI. CDR3 amino acids: CASSYESSGANVLTF. As DNA, the CDR3 is TGTGCCAGCAGTTACGAGAGCTCTGGGGCCAACGTCCTGACTTTC.

The table lists this clone with a few counts. V is TRBV3-1 (or the pseudogene TRBV3-2) and J is TRBJ2-1; D is possibly TRBD2 (5 bases). V lost 6 bases and J 0 bases, leaving 9 bases between the germline ends. This CDR3 contains 14 residues. Germline loops: CDR1 LGHDT, CDR2 YNNKEL (reference sequence). CDR3 loop: CASSGEISYNEQFF. The CDR3 coding sequence is TGTGCCAGCAGTGGGGAGATCTCCTACAATGAGCAGTTCTTC.

The V gene is TRBV7-9, the J gene TRBJ1-6, with 10 nucleotides matching TRBD1. The length of the CDR3 is 14 residues. Trimming removed 5 bases from V and 13 bases from J; junction bases left unmatched: 8. Germline V gives CDR1 SEHNR, CDR2 FQNEAQ (reference sequence). CDR3 region: CASSLGTGVFPLHF. The CDR3 bases are TGTGCCAGCAGCCTAGGGACAGGGGTTTTTCCCCTCCACTTT.